This is a list of T cell receptor beta chains from one sample in a study of cytomegalovirus exposure and HLA in healthy donors. Assay used: immunoSEQ multiplex PCR; TCRdb lists only in-frame clones, some missing. The sample has approximately 110,000 clones, about 16% seen once. Sequencing was done on a sample of PBMCs. Source of these receptors: a woman aged 18-29 years in good health and CMV-seronegative. Each CDR3 is given with its conserved first and last residue. The order of the fields is D gene, clone size, J gene, V gene, CDR3 DNA, CDR3 protein. D genes are given only for firm matches. Some rows mark clone size as missing; the rest say once, few, many or name a class of expanded clone.

- | few | TRBJ1-6 | TRBV25-1 | TGTGCCATCCCACGAGGGCAGAATTCACCCCTCCACTTT | CAIPRGQNSPLHF
- | - | TRBJ2-7 | TRBV28 | TGTGCCAGCCGGGATGGGATGTCGCCGGGGGAGCAGTACTTC | CASRDGMSPGEQYF
TRBD1 | few | TRBJ1-1 | TRBV18 | TGTGCCAGCTCACGAGTCGGGTTCCCAGGGGGCGAGGTCGCGAACACTGAAGCTTTCTTT | CASSRVGFPGGEVANTEAFF
TRBD2 | few | TRBJ2-1 | TRBV2 | TGTGCCACCACGACTAGCGGGGGGGTATTAAATGAGCAGTTCTTC | CATTTSGGVLNEQFF
- | - | TRBJ2-7 | TRBV7-8 | TGTGCCAGCAGCTTAGTTGACAGGTCCTACGAGCAGTACTTC | CASSLVDRSYEQYF
- | - | TRBJ2-2 | TRBV9 | TGTGCCAGCAGCGTAATAACCGGGGAGCTGTTTTTT | CASSVITGELFF
TRBD1 | few | TRBJ1-4 | TRBV20-1 | TGCAGTTACAGGGGAAATGAAAAACTGTTTTTT | CSYRGNEKLFF
TRBD2 | - | TRBJ2-1 | TRBV28 | TGTGCCAGCACCCCGGGACTAGCGGGTAACAATGAGCAGTTCTTC | CASTPGLAGNNEQFF
- | few | TRBJ1-3 | TRBV5-4 | TGTGCCAGCAGCTTAACAGGGTTTTCTGGAAACACCATATATTTT | CASSLTGFSGNTIYF
TRBD2 | few | TRBJ2-2 | TRBV19 | TGTGCCAGTAGTAAGGGACTAGCGGGAGGCACCGGGGAGCTGTTTTTT | CASSKGLAGGTGELFF
TRBD1 | - | TRBJ2-6 | TRBV4-2 | TGTGCCAGCAGAGGGGGCGCGGGTGGGGCCAACGTCCTGACTTTC | CASRGGAGGANVLTF
TRBD2 | - | TRBJ2-3 | TRBV30 | TGTGCCTGGAGTGCTAGCGGGGGGTTAATGGATACGCAGTATTTT | CAWSASGGLMDTQYF
TRBD1 | - | TRBJ2-6 | TRBV2 | TGTGCCAGCAGAAAGGACAGGGCTGGGGCCAACGTCCTGACTTTC | CASRKDRAGANVLTF
TRBD1 | - | TRBJ2-7 | TRBV7-6 | TGTGCCAGCAGCCGACGGGACAGGGCTGGCGAGCAGTACTTC | CASSRRDRAGEQYF
- | - | TRBJ1-5 | TRBV19 | TGTGCCAGTAGTATGGGTGGAGGATGGAGTCAGCCCCAGCATTTT | CASSMGGGWSQPQHF
TRBD1 | - | TRBJ1-2 | TRBV11-2 | TGTGCCAGCAGCTTAGAACAGGGGCCCAACTATGGCTACACCTTC | CASSLEQGPNYGYTF
TRBD1 | - | TRBJ1-1 | TRBV5-1 | TGCGCCAGCAGCTTGGACCCAGGGGGCATGAACACTGAAGCTTTCTTT | CASSLDPGGMNTEAFF